Given below is one T cell receptor (beta chain) in context. The CDR3 contains 15 residues. CDR1 is MDHEN, CDR2 SYDVKM, per germline. Trimming removed 6 bases from V and 3 bases from J; junction bases left unmatched: 8. The sample is drawn from a study of blood T cell repertoires in COVID-19. Whole-study context: The samples span acute and convalescent COVID-19 from the United States, Italy and Spain. The cDNA or gDNA used as material had been derived from T cells, B-cell-depleted T cells, or PBMCs.

Original handling: Amplification of reference gene primers was used by the study to estimate nucleated cell counts. TCRdb's copy holds only in-frame clones and misses some; the assay was immunoSEQ multiplex PCR. The V and J calls and the clone size are those of that table, but D and trimming were determined from the DNA. The table shows approximately 110,000 clones, with about 82% occurring only once. This clonotype was sampled from a human donor in a cohort sampled during active COVID-19. The source material was peripheral blood. The chain recombines TRBV28 with TRBJ1-5; 7 bases fit TRBD1. The CDR3 here is CASRAETGINQPQHF. The DNA of the CDR3 is TGTGCCAGCAGGGCCGAGACAGGGATCAATCAGCCCCAGCATTTT.